This T cell receptor beta chain comes out of a study of cytomegalovirus exposure and HLA in healthy donors. Background on the study: The 90 to 150 validation repertoires, a later analysis reported, used the same platform as the roughly 650 repertoires from the first cohort.

CDR1 and CDR2 from the germline V gene are MNHEY and SVGAGI. V lost 11 bases and J lost 0, with 10 bases in between. The CDR3 contains 12 residues. Study outcomes and limitations: Confirmation was obtained in vitro that a few CMV-associated chains are specific for CMV antigens. In a later analysis, first-cohort TCR clusters were found to tend to co-occur in the roughly 120 validation repertoires. The majority of TCR sequences were rare, yet some public TCRs appeared in many donors.

Remarks on this clone: No antigen is known for it.

The protocol was immunoSEQ multiplex PCR, while the TCRdb copy is restricted to in-frame clones and leaves out a portion. The table includes fewer than 90,000 clones, 84% detected once. V and J are TRBV6-5 and TRBJ1-2; TRBD1 is a possible D gene (6 bases). The sequencing sample was made of PBMCs. The receptor was isolated from a woman aged 18 to 35 in good health and CMV-seropositive. The CDR3 sequence is CAARTANYGYTF. The CDR3 nucleotides read TGTGCCGCCCGGACAGCTAACTATGGCTACACCTTC.